One sample yielded the 10 T cell receptor beta chains listed below, sequenced in a study of T-cell reconstitution after alpha-beta-depleted transplantation in children. Unique molecular identifiers tagged the TCRbeta library. TCRdb passed the PCR reads through MiXCR, listing each CDR3 protein once. The sample holds 350,000 to 450,000 distinct CDR3 sequences, roughly 14% seen once. The sequencing used PBMCs, collected from the stem cell graft. These receptors came from a human donor who donated a stem cell graft to a child with Fanconi anemia.

This clonotype was detected many times. For the CDR3, the DNA is TGCGCCAGCAGCCAAGAGAGAGTCACCGGGGAGCTGTTTTTT. This sequence encodes CASSQERVTGELFF. The chain uses TRBV4-3 and TRBJ2-2, with D hard to call. The CDR3 sequence is 14 residues long. V shed 0 bases and J shed 4 bases, with 6 bases lying between them. The V gene's germline CDR1 is LGHNA and CDR2 YSLEER.

This clonotype was detected many times. The CDR3 protein is CASSVEFQETQYF. CDR3 DNA: TGTGCCAGCTCGGTGGAGTTCCAAGAGACCCAGTACTTC. J is TRBJ2-5 and V is TRBV18, with D uncertain. This CDR3 has 13 residues. Germline CDR1 reads KGHSH; CDR2 reads LQKENI. Trimming pared 6 bases from V and 1 base from J, leaving 9 bases between.

This clonotype was picked up many times. The chain recombines TRBV12-3 or TRBV12-4 with TRBJ2-6; TRBD2 is a possible D gene (6 bases). This CDR3 region has 16 residues. Between the trimmed V and J ends, which lost 2 bases and 4 bases, there was a span of 12 bases. CDR3 sequence (DNA): TGTGCCAGCAGTTTAATGGTCGGGAGCGGGGCCAACGTCCTGACTTTC. Protein: CASSLMVGSGANVLTF.

The rearrangement links TRBV3-1 to TRBJ2-1, with 9 bases identical to TRBD2. Germline-derived CDR1 and CDR2 are LGHDT and YNNKEL (reference sequence). With 1 base clipped from V and 2 bases from J, the junction kept 0 bases outside the gene matches. The CDR3 consists of 15 residues. The CDR3 loop reads CASSQASGAYNEQFF. The CDR3 DNA reads as TGTGCCAGCAGCCAAGCTAGCGGGGCCTACAATGAGCAGTTCTTC.

This clonotype has at least ten counts. This chain joins TRBV28 and TRBJ2-7; 7 nucleotides line up with TRBD1. V lost 5 bases to trimming and J lost 2 bases; unmatched junction nucleotides: 6. Germline V gene sequence: CDR1 MDHEN, CDR2 SYDVKM. This CDR3 has 14 residues. This chain's CDR3 is CASSVDRDTYEQYV. Here the CDR3 DNA reads TGTGCCAGCAGTGTCGACAGGGATACCTACGAGCAGTACGTC.

This clonotype was found a few times. V and J are TRBV4-2 and TRBJ1-2, with D maybe TRBD1 (6 bases). From germline, CDR1 is LGHNA and CDR2 YNFKEQ. The CDR3 runs to 16 residues. The V and J ends lost 3 bases and 3 bases respectively, with 17 bases between them. For the CDR3, the DNA is TGTGCCAGCAGCCATTTGAGACAGGACGGTGACTATGGCTACACCTTC. It translates to CASSHLRQDGDYGYTF.

This clonotype occurred many times. The genes are TRBV20-1 and TRBJ2-3; 9 bases align to TRBD2. Looked up from germline, CDR1 is DFQATT and CDR2 is SNEGSKA (reference sequence). The J segment lost 4 bases and the V segment lost 0 bases, leaving 8 bases of the junction unmatched. This CDR3 has 16 residues. In DNA, the CDR3 is TGCAGTGCTAGAGACGAAGCGGGGGGAGAGTCAGATACGCAGTATTTT. This codes for CSARDEAGGESDTQYF.

The table lists this clonotype with a few counts. The rearrangement uses TRBV12-3 or TRBV12-4 and TRBJ2-1; a possible D gene is TRBD2 (7 bases). The CDR3 length is 16 residues. The V gene lost 4 bases and the J gene lost 7 bases, with 20 bases spanning the gap. CDR3: CASSSRTGGARNEQFF. The CDR3 nucleotides are TGTGCCAGCAGTTCCCGGACTGGGGGGGCCCGAAATGAGCAGTTCTTC.

The chain couples TRBV5-1 to TRBJ2-7; D remains ambiguous. Germline V gene lookup returns CDR1 SGHRS and CDR2 YFSETQ. This CDR3 is 13 amino acids long. V lost 0 bases, J lost 4 bases, and 8 bases lay in between. The CDR3 reads CASSLDPLYEQYV. In nucleotides, the CDR3 is TGCGCCAGCAGCTTGGACCCCCTTTACGAGCAGTACGTC.

A few counts support this clonotype. This chain joins TRBV5-1 and TRBJ2-2; D gene uncertain. V gave up 2 bases and J gave up 6 bases, with 14 bases separating them. CDR3 length: 15 residues. Per the germline V gene, CDR1 is SGHRS and CDR2 is YFSETQ. The CDR3 sequence: CASSFSLGNPGELFF. The DNA of the CDR3 is TGCGCCAGCAGCTTTTCCCTGGGGAATCCCGGGGAGCTGTTTTTT.